The TCR beta chain under discussion was sequenced for a study of identical twins' blood T cells. V lost 1 base and J 3 bases, leaving 12 bases between the germline ends. CDR3 length equals 15 residues. Germline values: CDR1 MGHDK, CDR2 SYGVNS. TCRdb re-called the 5' RACE reads with MiXCR, one entry per CDR3 protein. The repertoire consists of 400,000 or so distinct CDR3 sequences, with over 25% occurring once and the leading ten covering 6.1%. Only a few counts were recorded for this clonotype. This rearrangement joins TRBV25-1 to TRBJ2-5; D not certain. The sequence was collected from a woman between 18 and 50 years old in good health. Source material: PBMCs. The CDR3 coding sequence is TGTGCCAGCAGTGAATGGGGTGGAATAAAAGAGACCCAGTACTTC. Encoded protein: CASSEWGGIKETQYF.